Below are 24 T cell receptor beta chains sequenced from a single sample in a study of cytomegalovirus exposure and HLA in healthy donors (TCRdb year 2017). Library preparation employed the immunoSEQ multiplex PCR assay. For the multiplex PCR, a mixture combining 60 forward primers for TCR Vbeta segments and 13 reverse primers for TCR Jbeta segments was used. TCRdb took this table from immuneACCESS and kept in-frame rearrangements with V and J called. Such tables lack part of the clones; where checked against another copy, unresolved V genes explain under half of the gap, and the rest is unexplained. The sample has about 62,000 clones on record, roughly 77% of them singletons. 5% to 6.5% of the sample belongs to the ten largest clones. The sample was PBMCs. The receptors derive from a woman in her 30s in good health and CMV-seronegative.

V gene TRBV7-8 combines with J gene TRBJ2-1; D is undetermined. This CDR3 region has 15 residues. Germline CDR1 and CDR2: SGHVS and FQNEAQ. V lost 1 base and J lost 5, with 12 bases in between. CDR3 coding DNA: TGTGCCAGCAGCTTAGTCAACGCAGGTAACAATGAGCAGTTCTTC. Its protein product is CASSLVNAGNNEQFF.

This chain joins TRBV25-1 and TRBJ1-1; TRBD1 matches 8 bases. The V segment lost 7 bases and the J segment 5 bases; nucleotides outside the gene matches: 12. The CDR3 runs 15 residues. Germline V gives CDR1 MGHDK, CDR2 SYGVNS. CDR3 loop: CASTRVGQGGTEAFF. The CDR3 DNA is TGTGCCAGCACCCGAGTCGGACAGGGAGGAACTGAAGCTTTCTTT. The complete variable domain, with remaining parts taken from reference TRBV25-1 and TRBJ1-1, reads EADIYQTPRYLVIGTGKKITLECSQTMGHDKMYWYQQDPGMELHLIHYSYGVNSTEKGDLSSESTVSRIRTEHFPLTLESARPSHTSQYLCASTRVGQGGTEAFFGQGTRLTVV.

The chain is built from TRBV7-9 and TRBJ1-3, with 9 bases aligning to TRBD1. Germline V lookup: CDR1 SEHNR, CDR2 FQNEAQ (reference sequence). The CDR3 contains 15 residues. V shed 4 bases, J shed 4 bases, and the junction held 5 bases outside the gene matches. CDR3 DNA sequence: TGTGCCAGCAGCTCCACAGGGGGCAAGGGAAACACCATATATTTT. It codes for CASSSTGGKGNTIYF.

This rearrangement joins TRBV5-6 to TRBJ2-3; possible D gene TRBD2, 6 bases. Germline V gene lookup returns CDR1 SGHDT and CDR2 YYEEEE. This CDR3 has 15 amino acids. V dropped 4 bases and J dropped 2 bases, with 14 bases sitting between them. CDR3 region: CASSPLAEDTDTQYF. The CDR3 coding sequence is TGTGCCAGCAGCCCTTTAGCGGAAGACACAGATACGCAGTATTTT. The full variable domain, rest sourced from reference TRBV5-6 and TRBJ2-3, is DAGVTQSPTHLIKTRGQQVTLRCSPKSGHDTVSWYQQALGQGPQFIFQYYEEEERQRGNFPDRFSGHQFPNYSSELNVNALLLGDSALYLCASSPLAEDTDTQYFGPGTRLTVL.

This chain connects TRBV21-1 to TRBJ2-5; TRBD2 was called by the table and not checked on the DNA. Judging by the DNA end, TRBJ2-7 fits better; the J call may be wrong. TRBV21-1 is designated a pseudogene. The CDR3 sequence is 16 residues long. The CDR3 is CASSERLAGGPNEQYF. The CDR3 DNA follows: TGTGCCAGCAGCGAGCGACTAGCGGGAGGGCCCAACGAGCAGTACTTC.

J is TRBJ2-7 and V is TRBV19; TRBD2 aligns across 7 bases. The CDR3 covers 12 residues. Germline lookup yields CDR1 LNHDA and CDR2 SQIVND (reference sequence). Trimming cost V 7 bases and J 3 bases; bases outside gene matches: 3. This CDR3 reads CASTSSGYEQYF. CDR3 in DNA: TGTGCCAGTACCTCTAGCGGCTACGAGCAGTACTTC.

This clone was observed a few times. The chain employs TRBV18 and TRBJ1-2; 7 nucleotides agree with TRBD1. V trimming: 5 bases; J trimming: 0 bases; junction bases outside the gene matches: 6. Germline V lookup: CDR1 KGHSH, CDR2 LQKENI. The CDR3 consists of 15 residues. The CDR3 sequence is CASSSDRAANYGYTF. In DNA, the CDR3 is TGTGCCAGCTCATCCGACAGGGCGGCTAACTATGGCTACACCTTC.

The chain is built from TRBV7-2 and TRBJ2-7, with TRBD2 matching over 12 bases. CDR3 length: 14 amino acids. V lost 1 base and J lost 6; bases outside the gene matches: 1. The germline CDR1 and CDR2 sequences are SGHTA and FQGNSA. The CDR3 DNA reads TGTGCCAGCAGCTTAGGACTAGCGGGAGCCGAGCAGTACTTC. Its protein is CASSLGLAGAEQYF. Using reference TRBV7-2 and TRBJ2-7 for the parts outside the CDR3, the full variable domain is GAGVSQSPSNKVTEKGKDVELRCDPISGHTALYWYRQSLGQGLEFLIYFQGNSAPDKSGLPSDRFSAERTGGSVSTLTIQRTQQEDSAVYLCASSLGLAGAEQYFGPGTRLTVT.

The chain employs TRBV27 and TRBJ2-6; 10 bases match TRBD2. With V trimmed by 2 bases and J by 6 bases, 16 bases remained unmatched. From germline, CDR1 is MNHEY and CDR2 SMNVEV (reference sequence). The length of the CDR3 is 20 residues. In DNA form, the CDR3 reads TGTGCCAGCAGTTTAGCTGCGGGTAGCGGGAGGTCCGAAGTGGCCAACGTCCTGACTTTC. This encodes CASSLAAGSGRSEVANVLTF.

CDR3 sequence: CAIFFKQKAAYEQYF. The CDR3 DNA follows: TGTGCCATTTTTTTCAAGCAGAAGGCGGCATACGAGCAGTACTTC. The V gene is TRBV2, the J gene TRBJ2-7; no firm D call. This CDR3 has 15 amino acids. V dropped 10 bases and J dropped 4 bases, with 23 bases sitting between them. In germline, CDR1 is SNHLY, CDR2 FYNNEI.

The chain couples TRBV6-1 to TRBJ2-1, with 7 bases identical to TRBD1. This CDR3 comprises 13 residues. Trimming took 7 bases from V and 2 from J; bases not matched to a gene: 2. Germline lookup yields CDR1 MNHNS and CDR2 SASEGT. The CDR3 DNA reads as TGTGCCAGCATCGGACAGGCCTACAATGAGCAGTTCTTC. Translated: CASIGQAYNEQFF.

The chain employs TRBV7-8 and TRBJ2-3, with TRBD2 as a possible D gene (6 bases). The germline V gene encodes CDR1 SGHVS and CDR2 FQNEAQ. CDR3 length: 15 amino acids. V was trimmed by 4 bases and J by 4 bases, leaving 15 bases between them. The CDR3 sequence is CASSSGGRGADTQYF. CDR3 nucleotide sequence: TGTGCCAGCAGCTCCGGGGGAAGGGGCGCAGATACGCAGTATTTT.

The rearrangement links TRBV28 to TRBJ2-5, with 11 bases identical to TRBD2. The J call may be in error: the DNA end matches TRBJ2-7 better. CDR1 MDHEN and CDR2 SYDVKM come from the germline V gene. The CDR3 covers 15 residues. CDR3 region: CASSFTTSGTYEQYF. Here the CDR3 DNA reads TGTGCCAGCAGTTTTACGACTAGCGGGACCTACGAGCAGTACTTC.

This clone was seen a few times. This rearrangement joins TRBV7-2 to TRBJ2-2; possibly TRBD1 for D (6 bases). V was clipped by 5 bases and J by 4 bases, with 14 bases between them. CDR1 SGHTA and CDR2 FQGNSA come from the germline V gene. The CDR3 extends over 15 amino acids. Here the CDR3 DNA reads TGTGCCAGCAGCAGACAGGATAGGGGCACCGGGGAGCTGTTTTTT. Its translation is CASSRQDRGTGELFF.

V usage is TRBV9 and J usage is TRBJ2-2; 9 bases are shared with TRBD1. J lost 5 bases, V lost 4 bases, and 3 bases had no gene match. The CDR3 is 14 residues long. Germline V gene sequence: CDR1 SGDLS, CDR2 YYNGEE. The CDR3 region is CASSTGQGTGELFF. CDR3 in DNA: TGTGCCAGCAGCACAGGACAGGGGACCGGGGAGCTGTTTTTT. Full variable domain (rest looked up from reference TRBV9 and TRBJ2-2): DSGVTQTPKHLITATGQRVTLRCSPRSGDLSVYWYQQSLDQGLQFLIQYYNGEERAKGNILERFSAQQFPDLHSELNLSSLELGDSALYFCASSTGQGTGELFFGEGSRLTVL.

J is TRBJ2-7 and V is TRBV4-2; 10 nucleotides line up with TRBD2. V lost 4 bases to trimming and J lost 3 bases; unmatched junction nucleotides: 0. CDR3 length equals 13 residues. Germline CDR1 reads LGHNA; CDR2 reads YNFKEQ. Written as DNA, the CDR3 is TGTGCCAGCAGCCCTAGCGGGAGCTACGAGCAGTACTTC. Its translation is CASSPSGSYEQYF.

The chain uses TRBV19 and TRBJ1-5, with no clear D. The CDR3 is 14 amino acids. The germline CDR1 and CDR2 sequences are LNHDA and SQIVND (reference sequence). The V and J ends lost 7 bases and 2 bases respectively, with 12 bases between them. The CDR3 sequence is CASTEVRGNQPQHF. The DNA of the CDR3 is TGTGCCAGTACCGAAGTCCGGGGCAATCAGCCCCAGCATTTT.

As for this clone: The junction and the germline gene differ at one end; a read error may be behind it. The chain carries TRBV11-2 and TRBJ2-5; 16 bases agree with TRBD2. The CDR3 covers 16 residues. Looked up from germline, CDR1 is SGHAT and CDR2 is FQNNGV. DNA for the CDR3: TGTGTCAGCACGGGACTAGCGGGAGGGCTCAGGGAGACCCAGTACTTC. Protein product: CVSTGLAGGLRETQYF.

This clone was detected only a few times. V gene TRBV5-1 combines with J gene TRBJ2-3, with D perhaps matching TRBD2 (5 bases). V was clipped by 4 bases and J by 2 bases, with 17 bases between them. Germline CDR1 is SGHRS and CDR2 is YFSETQ. The CDR3 is 16 residues long. CDR3 in DNA: TGCGCCAGCAGCCTGGACTCCCTCCTTCACACAGATACGCAGTATTTT. This encodes CASSLDSLLHTDTQYF. The complete variable domain, with remaining parts taken from reference TRBV5-1 and TRBJ2-3, reads KAGVTQTPRYLIKTRGQQVTLSCSPISGHRSVSWYQQTPGQGLQFLFEYFSETQRNKGNFPGRFSGRQFSNSRSEMNVSTLELGDSALYLCASSLDSLLHTDTQYFGPGTRLTVL.

This rearrangement joins TRBV30 to TRBJ1-4; D possibly corresponds to TRBD1 (6 bases). Germline loops: CDR1 GTSNPN, CDR2 SVGIG (reference sequence). Trimming took off 3 bases at V and 10 bases at J, with 18 bases between the two ends. The CDR3 covers 14 residues. CDR3 coding DNA: TGTGCCTGGAGGGAAACAGGGATCCGTCCAAAACTGTTTTTT. Its translation is CAWRETGIRPKLFF.

This rearrangement joins TRBV28 to TRBJ2-2; D possibly corresponds to TRBD2 (5 bases). Germline V gene sequence: CDR1 MDHEN, CDR2 SYDVKM. The CDR3 is 16 residues long. Trimming cost V 11 bases and J 2 bases, with 21 bases left between them. CDR3: CASTPNGLINTGELFF. In nucleotides, the CDR3 is TGTGCCTCCACCCCAAACGGACTCATAAACACCGGGGAGCTGTTTTTT.

The chain joins TRBV5-6 to TRBJ2-4; possibly TRBD2 for D (5 bases). V gave up 0 bases and J gave up 5 bases, with 15 bases separating them. The CDR3 has 16 residues. Looked up from germline, CDR1 is SGHDT and CDR2 is YYEEEE. In DNA, the CDR3 is TGTGCCAGCAGCTTGGGTTTATCGGGAACCGAAAACATTCAGTACTTC. Encoded protein: CASSLGLSGTENIQYF.

J is TRBJ2-7 and V is TRBV5-6; 11 positions match TRBD1. V gave up 4 bases and J gave up 3 bases; unmatched junction bases: 3. Per germline, CDR1 SGHDT and CDR2 YYEEEE. The CDR3 has 14 residues. CDR3 residues: CASSGQGALYEQYV. The CDR3 DNA reads TGTGCCAGCAGCGGACAGGGGGCGCTCTACGAGCAGTACGTC.

The chain recombines TRBV5-1 with TRBJ2-4; perhaps TRBD2 as D (6 bases). From germline, CDR1 is SGHRS and CDR2 YFSETQ. This CDR3 has 15 amino acids. Deletions cut 4 bases from V and 0 bases from J, with 11 bases between. CDR3 sequence reads: CASSAAEGAKNIQYF. CDR3 DNA: TGCGCCAGCAGCGCGGCGGAGGGAGCCAAAAACATTCAGTACTTC.